This T cell receptor (beta chain) was observed in a study of blood T cells in healthy people across ages. Germline CDR1 DFQATT, CDR2 SNEGSKA (reference sequence). The V end was cut by 8 bases, the J end by 0 bases, with 11 bases between. The CDR3 is 13 residues long. PCR was performed a second time for about 6 to 11 cycles using a sample-barcoded 5' primer and a J-beta primer mix. Every molecule of cDNA carried a tag from a template-switch adaptor with 12 random nucleotides. TCRdb fed the 5' RACE reads into MiXCR, producing one record per CDR3 protein. Of 850,000 or so distinct CDR3 sequences detected, around 28% appear once; the ten largest clones hold around 15%. In its sample, this clonotype was seen a few times.

The rearrangement uses TRBV20-1 and TRBJ2-1; D ambiguous. This receptor was obtained from a woman older than 75 in good health. Sequenced input: blood. The CDR3 nucleotides read TGCAGTCTTTTCCATAGCTCCTACAATGAGCAGTTCTTC. Its translation is CSLFHSSYNEQFF.